This section outlines one TCR beta chain sequence together with its context. The antigen remains undetermined. There are 12 residues in the CDR3. Trimming at V came to 7 bases and at J to 3 bases, leaving 5 bases not matched to a gene. Germline V gene data show CDR1 as SQVTM and CDR2 as ANQGSEA. The sample belongs to a study of CD8 T cells in ankylosing spondylitis. Study results and caveats: Previously reported in reactive arthritis synovial fluid and blood were some of the motif variants.

Scientists made TCR beta libraries using quantitative 5'-RACE with molecular barcodes. TCRdb called the 5' RACE reads again in MiXCR, with one record for every CDR3 protein. The profile shows about 360,000 distinct CDR3 sequences, approximately 14% of them singletons. Sequences were obtained from blood, either unsorted or a sorted T cell fraction (not recorded which). The TCR comes from a male donor with ankylosing spondylitis or in good health (not recorded which). The gene calls are TRBV29-1 and TRBJ2-7; 8 bases are a match to TRBD1. The CDR3 protein is CSAGDRLYEQYF. The CDR3 region has the DNA TGCAGCGCTGGGGACAGGCTCTACGAGCAGTACTTC.